The subject of this entry is one T cell receptor beta chain. Its antigen is unidentified. This sample was included in a study of T cells in Graves' hyperthyroidism and ophthalmopathy. Findings and limits, study-wide: Patients with ophthalmopathy were separated from those with stable hyperthyroidism by a 13 V-J model.

Amplification of TCR beta CDR3 regions was performed using RNA transcripts as template. HTBI primers were used for first-round RT-PCR of the TCR CDR3. TCRdb re-derived calls from the multiplex PCR reads in MiXCR, one entry per CDR3 protein. The sample records about 400,000 distinct CDR3 sequences, about 16% being singletons. Germline CDR1 and CDR2: SGHRS and YFSETQ. The CDR3 has 14 amino acids. With 4 bases removed from V and 1 base from J, the gap between germline ends came to 10 bases. This TCR derives from a woman between 25 and 40 years old with Graves' hyperthyroidism. The chain employs TRBV5-1 and TRBJ2-3; D gene unclear. The source material was blood. This CDR3 is CASSQFSGTDTQYF. The CDR3 DNA is TGCGCCAGCAGCCAATTCTCCGGCACAGATACGCAGTATTTT.